Listed here are 32 T cell receptor beta chains from one sample, sequenced in a study of blood T cell repertoires in COVID-19. The method was immunoSEQ multiplex PCR; TCRdb's version includes in-frame clones alone and lacks a portion of them. Found here are some 31,000 clones, about 90% of them singletons; the top ten hold around 2.2%. Sequenced sample: peripheral blood. These receptors were obtained from a man aged 45-65 years with active COVID-19.

The sample holds a few counts of this clone. V usage is TRBV18 and J usage is TRBJ2-7; TRBD1 matches at 9 bases. Germline assignment: CDR1 KGHSH and CDR2 LQKENI. J gave up 3 bases and V 0 bases, and 12 bases lay outside the gene matches. This CDR3 has 18 residues. CDR3 sequence: CASSPPAAKTGGIYEQYF. The CDR3 DNA reads TGTGCCAGCTCACCACCGGCTGCTAAGACAGGGGGGATCTACGAGCAGTACTTC.

The gene calls are TRBV30 and TRBJ1-4; no firm D call. Per the germline V gene, CDR1 is GTSNPN and CDR2 is SVGIG (reference sequence). The CDR3 totals 10 residues. Between the trimmed V and J ends, which lost 6 bases and 4 bases, there was a span of 3 bases. CDR3 nucleotides: TGTGCCTGCATTAATGAAAAACTGTTTTTT. It encodes CACINEKLFF.

The chain recombines TRBV19 with TRBJ1-2; unclear D gene. The CDR3 is made up of 15 amino acids. With 1 base removed from V and 0 bases from J, the gap between germline ends came to 9 bases. Per the germline V gene, CDR1 is LNHDA and CDR2 is SQIVND (reference sequence). Here the CDR3 DNA reads TGTGCCAGTAGTATAGCACAGACCCCTAACTATGGCTACACCTTC. Protein sequence: CASSIAQTPNYGYTF.

This clone was observed once. This chain uses TRBV29-1 with TRBJ2-7; D possibly corresponds to TRBD1 (6 bases). CDR1 and CDR2 (germline): SQVTM, ANQGSEA. The CDR3 sequence is 15 residues long. The germline V and J ends were trimmed by 6 bases and 3 bases, with 21 bases remaining between them. The DNA for the CDR3 is TGCAGCGTCCAATTGAGAACAGGGTTGATCTACGAGCAGTACTTC. Encoded protein: CSVQLRTGLIYEQYF.

This sequence joins TRBV11-2 and TRBJ1-2; TRBD1 matches 10 bases. J gave up 3 bases and V 0 bases, and 1 base lay outside the gene matches. Germline CDR1 reads SGHAT; CDR2 reads FQNNGV. The CDR3 extends over 15 amino acids. The chain's CDR3 is CASSLEGQGYYGYTF. Here the CDR3 DNA reads TGTGCCAGCAGCTTAGAGGGACAGGGGTACTATGGCTACACCTTC.

In this sample, this clone turned up once. V usage is TRBV6-5 and J usage is TRBJ1-4; D unresolved. V shed 6 bases and J shed 8 bases, with 10 bases lying between them. Germline V gives CDR1 MNHEY, CDR2 SVGAGI. This CDR3 has 12 amino acids. Written as DNA, the CDR3 is TGTGCCAGCAGCCTTGGAGTCGAAAAACTGTTTTTT. This encodes CASSLGVEKLFF.

This CDR3 reads CASSITGGSNSPLHF. The DNA of the CDR3 is TGCGCCAGCAGCATCACAGGGGGCTCTAATTCACCCCTCCACTTT. The chain joins TRBV5-1 to TRBJ1-6, with 9 bases that match TRBD1. The ends lost 4 bases at V and 6 bases at J; junction bases unmatched: 5. Germline assignment: CDR1 SGHRS and CDR2 YFSETQ. This CDR3 comprises 15 residues.

The rearrangement joins TRBV14 to TRBJ2-7; D is uncertain. CDR3 size: 15 residues. V gave up 1 base and J gave up 3 bases, with 13 bases separating them. The germline gives CDR1 SGHDN, CDR2 FVKESK. The CDR3 loop is CASSQGGVFFYEQYF. The CDR3 DNA reads as TGTGCCAGCAGCCAAGGCGGAGTCTTTTTCTACGAGCAGTACTTC.

The V call is TRBV12-5, the J call TRBJ1-1, with no clear D. This CDR3 is 12 amino acids long. Between the trimmed V and J ends, which lost 4 bases and 1 base, there was a span of 4 bases. Germline V gene lookup returns CDR1 LGHNT and CDR2 FRNRAP. CDR3 coding DNA: TGTGCTAGTGGTTACGGGAACACTGAAGCTTTCTTT. Translated: CASGYGNTEAFF.

The chain's CDR3 is CASSQDTGGPKTQYF. Here the CDR3 DNA reads TGTGCCAGCAGCCAAGATACGGGGGGGCCAAAGACCCAGTACTTC. J is TRBJ2-5 and V is TRBV3-1 (or the pseudogene TRBV3-2); 8 bases fit TRBD2. V lost 0 bases, J lost 6 bases, and 6 bases stayed unmatched. This CDR3 has 15 amino acids. Germline assignment: CDR1 LGHDT and CDR2 YNNKEL (reference sequence).

The chain is built from TRBV5-1 and TRBJ2-5, with 11 bases matching TRBD1. The CDR3 runs 15 residues. J was trimmed by 5 bases and V by 0 bases; bases with no gene match: 3. The germline CDR1 and CDR2 sequences are SGHRS and YFSETQ. CDR3 nucleotide sequence: TGCGCCAGCAGCTTGGGGACAGGGGGCTTGGAGACCCAGTACTTC. Translated: CASSLGTGGLETQYF.

The chain recombines TRBV6-5 with TRBJ2-3; 8 positions match TRBD1. The CDR3 runs 15 residues. CDR1 is MNHEY and CDR2 is SVGAGI in the germline V gene. V lost 4 bases and J lost 3; bases outside the gene matches: 6. CDR3 sequence reads: CASSWPGGGTDTQYF. CDR3 DNA: TGTGCCAGCAGTTGGCCAGGGGGCGGGACAGATACGCAGTATTTT.

This rearrangement joins TRBV10-1 to TRBJ2-7; D perhaps matches TRBD2 (6 bases). The CDR3 runs to 13 residues. CDR1 and CDR2 from the germline V gene are WNHNN and SYGVQD (reference sequence). V lost 5 bases to trimming and J lost 7 bases, with 15 bases between them. The DNA for the CDR3 is TGCGCCAGCAGTCCGACGGGTGGGGGGGAGCAGTACTTC. Its translation is CASSPTGGGEQYF.

The CDR3 region is CASTTSGDTGELFF. DNA for the CDR3: TGCGCCAGCACCACTAGCGGGGACACCGGGGAGCTGTTTTTT. The rearrangement uses TRBV5-1 and TRBJ2-2, with 10 positions matching TRBD2. Germline V gene sequence: CDR1 SGHRS, CDR2 YFSETQ. V was clipped by 6 bases and J by 3 bases; unmatched bases: 2. CDR3 length: 14 amino acids.

This sequence joins TRBV2 and TRBJ2-5; possible D gene TRBD1, 7 bases. Trimming stripped 8 bases from V and 5 bases from J, with 21 bases between. The CDR3 is made up of 15 amino acids. CDR1 is SNHLY and CDR2 is FYNNEI in the germline V gene. The CDR3 coding sequence is TGTGCCAGCGCCATGGGGGGACAGTCTGCGGAGACCCAGTACTTC. Residues: CASAMGGQSAETQYF.

The genes are TRBV7-9 and TRBJ2-1; 7 bases are a match to TRBD2. From germline, CDR1 is SEHNR and CDR2 FQNEAQ (reference sequence). This CDR3 is 16 amino acids long. With 5 bases clipped from V and 0 bases from J, the junction kept 7 bases outside the gene matches. In DNA form, the CDR3 reads TGTGCCAGCAGCCTCACTAGCGAGAGCTCCTACAATGAGCAGTTCTTC. It yields the protein CASSLTSESSYNEQFF.

The chain recombines TRBV19 with TRBJ2-3; 8 nucleotides match TRBD1. J was trimmed by 4 bases and V by 6 bases; bases with no gene match: 9. This CDR3 is 15 amino acids long. Germline CDR1 reads LNHDA; CDR2 reads SQIVND (reference sequence). CDR3 sequence reads: CASSRTGLLSDTQYF. CDR3 DNA sequence: TGTGCCAGTAGCAGGACAGGGTTATTATCAGATACGCAGTATTTT. Full variable domain (remainder filled in from reference TRBV19 and TRBJ2-3): DGGITQSPKYLFRKEGQNVTLSCEQNLNHDAMYWYRQDPGQGLRLIYYSQIVNDFQKGDIAEGYSVSREKKESFPLTVTSAQKNPTAFYLCASSRTGLLSDTQYFGPGTRLTVL.

The J gene is TRBJ2-7, the V gene TRBV7-9; a possible D gene is TRBD1 (6 bases). This CDR3 has 15 residues. Germline loops: CDR1 SEHNR, CDR2 FQNEAQ (reference sequence). The V end was cut by 5 bases, the J end by 1 base, with 15 bases between. CDR3 sequence: CASSLGVGGSYEQYF. The CDR3 region has the DNA TGTGCCAGCAGCCTGGGGGTAGGGGGTTCCTACGAGCAGTACTTC.

The chain links TRBV7-9 to TRBJ1-1, with 7 bases fitting TRBD1. The CDR3 has 15 residues. Germline CDR1 and CDR2: SEHNR and FQNEAQ (reference sequence). V lost 5 bases to trimming and J lost 4 bases; unmatched junction nucleotides: 10. CDR3 protein: CASSQRTGGITEAFF. The CDR3 bases are TGTGCCAGCAGCCAAAGGACAGGAGGGATCACTGAAGCTTTCTTT.

The J gene is TRBJ2-7, the V gene TRBV29-1, with D perhaps TRBD1 (6 bases). V lost 4 bases, J lost 2 bases, and 18 bases lay in between. There are 15 residues in the CDR3. Looked up from germline, CDR1 is SQVTM and CDR2 is ANQGSEA. CDR3 bases: TGCAGCGTTGGGGGGCTCCCGGACACCGCCTACGAGCAGTACTTC. This codes for CSVGGLPDTAYEQYF.

The chain carries TRBV21-1 and TRBJ1-1. TRBV21-1 is a recognized pseudogene. CDR3 length: 12 residues. The CDR3 DNA is TGTCCCCCGAGGCAGTTGAACACTGAAGCTTTCTTT. This encodes CPPRQLNTEAFF.

This clone was detected only once. The gene calls are TRBV2 and TRBJ2-3; a possible D gene is TRBD2 (6 bases). V was shortened by 6 bases and J by 1 base, with 14 bases between the two germline ends. Per the germline V gene, CDR1 is SNHLY and CDR2 is FYNNEI. The CDR3 sequence is 15 residues long. DNA for the CDR3: TGTGCCAGCAGGTTCCGGGACTTTGGCACAGATACGCAGTATTTT. It translates to CASRFRDFGTDTQYF.

The chain recombines TRBV7-2 with TRBJ2-7, with 9 bases that match TRBD2. Germline loops: CDR1 SGHTA, CDR2 FQGNSA. Losses at the gene ends were 5 bases for V and 2 bases for J; bases not matched to a gene: 7. The CDR3 loop spans 15 amino acids. CDR3 coding DNA: TGTGCCAGCAGCCCGGTCGGCGGGGGGGCCTACGAGCAGTACTTC. It yields the protein CASSPVGGGAYEQYF.

The chain employs TRBV6-5 and TRBJ2-7; TRBD1 agrees at 8 bases. Looked up from germline, CDR1 is MNHEY and CDR2 is SVGAGI. V shed 6 bases, J shed 0 bases, and the junction held 4 bases outside the gene matches. This CDR3 is 14 amino acids long. The CDR3 DNA reads TGTGCCAGCAGACCGGACAGGGACTCCTACGAGCAGTACTTC. Amino acids: CASRPDRDSYEQYF.

The chain is built from TRBV3-1 (or the pseudogene TRBV3-2) and TRBJ2-3; a possible D gene is TRBD2 (6 bases). The germline CDR1 and CDR2 sequences are LGHDT and YNNKEL (reference sequence). V shed 5 bases and J shed 3 bases, with 18 bases lying between them. This CDR3 region has 16 residues. The CDR3 nucleotides are TGTGCCAGCAGCTTTCGGGGAGCGGGCCAGACAGATACGCAGTATTTT. Translated: CASSFRGAGQTDTQYF.

The chain combines TRBV12-3 or TRBV12-4 with TRBJ2-1, with D unresolved. This CDR3 region has 12 residues. The ends were cut back, 6 bases at V and 10 bases at J, with 13 bases in the middle. CDR3 coding DNA: TGTGCCAGCAGCCTCACGGTTGAGGAGCAGTTCTTC. Translating gives CASSLTVEEQFF.

The V gene is TRBV20-1, the J gene TRBJ2-7, with 7 bases identical to TRBD1. J lost 2 bases, V lost 7 bases, and 2 bases had no gene match. The CDR3 is 11 amino acids. CDR1 is DFQATT and CDR2 is SNEGSKA in the germline V gene (reference sequence). CDR3 bases: TGCAGTGGGCAGGGGGCCTACGAGCAGTACTTC. Residues: CSGQGAYEQYF.

The CDR3: CASSLSDYEQYF. CDR3 nucleotide sequence: TGTGCCAGCAGCCTTAGCGACTACGAGCAGTACTTC. The chain joins TRBV5-6 to TRBJ2-7; maybe TRBD2 (5 bases). Per the germline V gene, CDR1 is SGHDT and CDR2 is YYEEEE. The CDR3 contains 12 residues. V lost 4 bases to trimming and J lost 3 bases, with 8 bases between them.

The gene calls are TRBV5-6 and TRBJ1-2; D not certain. From germline, CDR1 is SGHDT and CDR2 YYEEEE. V lost 6 bases and J lost 3, with 12 bases in between. The CDR3 has 13 amino acids. Here the CDR3 reads CASKFSEDYGYTF. The CDR3 bases are TGTGCCAGCAAATTCTCGGAGGACTATGGCTACACCTTC.

V usage is TRBV28 and J usage is TRBJ2-3, with D possibly being TRBD2 (6 bases). Germline V gene sequence: CDR1 MDHEN, CDR2 SYDVKM. There are 14 residues in the CDR3. V lost 3 bases, J lost 1 base, and 8 bases lay in between. This CDR3 reads CASSLGGRTDTQYF. The CDR3 region has the DNA TGTGCCAGCAGTTTGGGGGGTCGCACAGATACGCAGTATTTT.

V usage is TRBV7-9 and J usage is TRBJ1-4; D unresolved. This CDR3 comprises 13 residues. Germline CDR1 and CDR2: SEHNR and FQNEAQ (reference sequence). V lost 1 base to trimming and J lost 8 bases, with 8 bases between them. The CDR3 reads CASSLVLGEKLFF. For the CDR3, the DNA is TGTGCCAGCAGCTTAGTACTCGGGGAAAAACTGTTTTTT.

This chain links TRBV12-3 or TRBV12-4 with TRBJ2-7, with D perhaps TRBD1 (6 bases). This CDR3 is 12 amino acids long. V lost 6 bases and J lost 5, with 11 bases in between. CDR3 sequence: CASSPGAHEQYF. In DNA form, the CDR3 reads TGTGCCAGCAGCCCAGGGGCCCACGAGCAGTACTTC.